The 16 T cell receptor beta chains listed next were all sequenced from one sample in a study of T cell responses to AZD1222 COVID-19 vaccine (TCRdb year 2021). The time point label, read with the paper, signifies: baseline before first vaccination. Sample treatment or condition, as interpreted from the label and publication: meningococcal conjugate vaccine given as trial control. Libraries came from the immunoSEQ multiplex PCR assay. TCRdb provides this immuneACCESS table in a form limited to in-frame rearrangements. Some clones are lacking; in checked studies, under half of them reflect an unresolved V gene, and why the rest are absent is not known. The sample yields tens of thousands of clones; around 87% were counted once. The top ten hold roughly 5.1% of the sample. The material was peripheral blood, obtained on day 0 of MenACWY control vaccination. The receptors come from an adult in good health.

The V gene is TRBV11-2, the J gene TRBJ2-6, with no clear D. The V end lost 0 bases, the J end lost 3 bases, and 9 bases lay between the germline ends. Germline V CDR1 and CDR2: SGHAT, FQNNGV. The CDR3 loop spans 16 amino acids. CDR3 nucleotides: TGTGCCAGCAGCTTAGACGGGCCGGGTGGGGCCAACGTCCTGACTTTC. Amino acid sequence: CASSLDGPGGANVLTF.

The chain has TRBV12-3 or TRBV12-4 and TRBJ2-7, with a possible D match to TRBD1 (5 bases). The CDR3 is 13 amino acids. The ends were cut back, 6 bases at V and 5 bases at J, with 14 bases in the middle. The CDR3 here is CASRSVLRDEQYF. CDR3 DNA: TGTGCCAGCAGGTCGGTTCTCAGGGACGAGCAGTACTTC.

V gene TRBV9 combines with J gene TRBJ2-5; D is ambiguous. The CDR3 contains 17 residues. V lost 0 bases to trimming and J lost 1 base, with 16 bases between them. Per the germline V gene, CDR1 is SGDLS and CDR2 is YYNGEE. The CDR3 bases are TGTGCCAGCAGCGTAGGTAGAGTTTCAACCCCCCAAGAGACCCAGTACTTC. It codes for CASSVGRVSTPQETQYF.

The chain employs TRBV27 and TRBJ2-2; possible D gene TRBD2, 6 bases. Germline V lookup: CDR1 MNHEY, CDR2 SMNVEV (reference sequence). CDR3 length equals 15 residues. V lost 6 bases and J lost 8, with 19 bases in between. This CDR3 is CASSDWTIGQGELFF. The CDR3 coding sequence is TGTGCCAGCAGCGACTGGACTATTGGGCAAGGGGAGCTGTTTTTT.

The V and J genes are TRBV28 and TRBJ1-5, with a weak D call TRBD1 (6 bases). Germline loops: CDR1 MDHEN, CDR2 SYDVKM. The CDR3 is 13 amino acids. The germline V and J ends were trimmed by 8 bases and 6 bases, with 14 bases remaining between them. Written as DNA, the CDR3 is TGTGCCAGCCTTGGGACATCTGGTCAGCCCCAGCATTTT. It codes for CASLGTSGQPQHF.

The gene calls are TRBV6-2 or TRBV6-3 and TRBJ2-5; 7 bases are shared with TRBD1. This CDR3 is 16 amino acids long. CDR1 is MNHEY, CDR2 SVGEGT, per germline. Trimming cost V 5 bases and J 3 bases; bases outside gene matches: 12. The CDR3 protein is CASSPLARGLEETQYF. DNA for the CDR3: TGTGCCAGCAGTCCCCTCGCAAGGGGGCTGGAAGAGACCCAGTACTTC.

The V call is TRBV11-2, the J call TRBJ1-4; TRBD1 matches at 8 bases. This CDR3 comprises 17 residues. Germline assignment: CDR1 SGHAT and CDR2 FQNNGV. V was pared by 5 bases and J by 8 bases, with 16 bases of the junction left unmatched. For the CDR3, the DNA is TGTGCCAGCAGCCCAAGGACAGGGACGGTCGAGGGCGAAAAACTGTTTTTT. Residues: CASSPRTGTVEGEKLFF. The full variable domain, with the rest looked up from reference TRBV11-2 and TRBJ1-4, is EAGVAQSPRYKIIEKRQSVAFWCNPISGHATLYWYQQILGQGPKLLIQFQNNGVVDDSQLPKDRFSAERLKGVDSTLKIQPAKLEDSAVYLCASSPRTGTVEGEKLFFGSGTQLSVL.

V usage is TRBV4-3 and J usage is TRBJ1-5; D is ambiguous. Germline V lookup: CDR1 LGHNA, CDR2 YSLEER. Trimming took 0 bases from V and 3 from J, leaving 6 bases between them. The CDR3 covers 14 residues. Here the CDR3 DNA reads TGCGCCAGCAGCCAAGAGCGGACCAATCAGCCCCAGCATTTT. This sequence encodes CASSQERTNQPQHF.

The chain joins TRBV25-1 to TRBJ2-5, with D possibly being TRBD1 or TRBD2 (5 bases each). Germline V gene sequence: CDR1 MGHDK, CDR2 SYGVNS. The V end was cut by 2 bases, the J end by 5 bases, with 9 bases between. The CDR3 sequence is 13 residues long. The CDR3 sequence is CASSEQGRETQYF. The CDR3 region has the DNA TGTGCCAGCAGTGAACAGGGACGGGAGACCCAGTACTTC. Full variable domain (rest looked up from reference TRBV25-1 and TRBJ2-5): EADIYQTPRYLVIGTGKKITLECSQTMGHDKMYWYQQDPGMELHLIHYSYGVNSTEKGDLSSESTVSRIRTEHFPLTLESARPSHTSQYLCASSEQGRETQYFGPGTRLLVL.

This chain joins TRBV18 and TRBJ2-1; no clear D. Germline loops: CDR1 KGHSH, CDR2 LQKENI. Trimming removed 6 bases at V and 1 base at J, with 13 bases between. This CDR3 is 15 amino acids long. CDR3 region: CASSLQARSYNEQFF. CDR3 DNA sequence: TGTGCCAGCTCCCTTCAGGCGAGATCCTACAATGAGCAGTTCTTC. Full variable domain (outside the CDR3, taken from reference TRBV18 and TRBJ2-1): NAGVMQNPRHLVRRRGQEARLRCSPMKGHSHVYWYRQLPEEGLKFMVYLQKENIIDESGMPKERFSAEFPKEGPSILRIQQVVRGDSAAYFCASSLQARSYNEQFFGPGTRLTVL.

With respect to this clone: At one end, the junction sequence differs from germline, possibly due to a read error. V usage is TRBV2 and J usage is TRBJ1-5, with 7 bases that match TRBD1. Germline V CDR1 and CDR2: SNHLY, FYNNEI. This CDR3 is 14 amino acids long. The CDR3: CASREGTVNQPQHF. DNA for the CDR3: TGTGCCAGCAGAGAAGGGACAGTCAATCAGCCCCAGCATTTT.

The genes are TRBV30 and TRBJ1-2; a possible D gene is TRBD1 (5 bases). Trimming cost V 2 bases and J 2 bases, with 18 bases left between them. CDR1 is GTSNPN and CDR2 is SVGIG in the germline V gene (reference sequence). CDR3 length: 16 amino acids. The CDR3 sequence is CAWSTTQDEINYGYTF. DNA of the CDR3: TGTGCCTGGAGTACGACACAGGACGAAATAAACTATGGCTACACCTTC.

The sample holds one count of this clone. V and J are TRBV5-1 and TRBJ1-1; D remains unclear. CDR1 and CDR2 (germline): SGHRS, YFSETQ. This CDR3 region has 11 residues. Trimming took off 5 bases at V and 5 bases at J, with 7 bases between the two ends. Written as DNA, the CDR3 is TGCGCCAGCAGGTGGGAGACTGAAGCTTTCTTT. Protein: CASRWETEAFF.

V and J are TRBV10-2 and TRBJ1-1; no reliable D call. The CDR3 extends over 12 amino acids. Looked up from germline, CDR1 is WSHSY and CDR2 is SAAADI. V was shortened by 6 bases and J by 10 bases, with 15 bases between the two germline ends. The CDR3 region is CASSLGPPGAFF. In DNA, the CDR3 is TGCGCCAGCAGCCTTGGACCTCCGGGAGCTTTCTTT.

This chain connects TRBV11-2 to TRBJ1-5, with a possible D match to TRBD1 (5 bases). Trimming took off 4 bases at V and 11 bases at J, with 21 bases between the two ends. Per germline, CDR1 SGHAT and CDR2 FQNNGV. CDR3 length: 15 amino acids. CDR3 in DNA: TGTGCCAGCAGCTGGAGCATGGGGCCCGAGGTAGCCCAGCATTTT. Its protein product is CASSWSMGPEVAQHF.

Notes on this clone: One junction end disagrees with the germline gene, perhaps due to a read error. The CDR3 region has the DNA TGTGCCAGCACTGAAGGGACTAGTTACACCGGGGAGCTGTTTTTT. This gives the protein CASTEGTSYTGELFF. The rearrangement uses TRBV6-1 and TRBJ2-2, with TRBD2 matching 8 bases. The germline CDR1 and CDR2 sequences are MNHNS and SASEGT. There are 15 residues in the CDR3.